These T cell receptor beta chains were read from a single sample in a study of a mutant IDH1 vaccine in newly diagnosed glioma. The table came from immunoSEQ multiplex PCR; TCRdb's copy has only in-frame clones and leaves some out. The sample contains around 30,000 clones, roughly 80% of which appear only once. These receptors' antigens are unknown. The material sequenced was PBMCs, taken from a glioma patient whose treatment included an IDH1 peptide vaccine. Source of these receptors: a woman between 18 and 29 years old with glioma. CDR3s include the opening cysteine and the closing phenylalanine or tryptophan. The order of the fields is V gene, J gene, D gene, clone size, CDR3 DNA, CDR3 protein. D genes are given only for firm matches. Expanded clones are given a class, and other clones once, few, many or no size at all.

TRBV7-8	TRBJ1-1	-	-	TGTGCCAGCAGCTTAATGGTGAACACTGAAGCTTTCTTT	CASSLMVNTEAFF
TRBV5-4	TRBJ2-7	TRBD2	-	TGTGCCAGCAGCCTAGGGACTAGCGGGAGGACTACCTACGAGCAGTACTTC	CASSLGTSGRTTYEQYF
TRBV14	TRBJ2-2	-	once	TGTGCCAGCAGCCAAGATTCCAGAATGCTTGCCGCACATACTAACACCGGGGAGCTGTTTTTT	CASSQDSRMLAAHTNTGELFF
TRBV7-6	TRBJ2-7	TRBD2	-	TGTGCCAGCAGCTCAGGACTAGCGGACAGCTCCTACGAGCAGTACTTC	CASSSGLADSSYEQYF
TRBV7-8	TRBJ2-3	TRBD1	-	TGTGCCAGCAGCCAGGACAGGGAGAGCACAGATACGCAGTATTTT	CASSQDRESTDTQYF
TRBV5-4	TRBJ2-5	TRBD1	-	TGTGCCAGCAGCGACACAGGGGGCCAAGAGACCCAGTACTTC	CASSDTGGQETQYF
TRBV19	TRBJ2-7	TRBD1	once	TGTGCCAGTAGTGATACAGGGGTCTACGAGCAGTACTTC	CASSDTGVYEQYF
TRBV28	TRBJ2-3	TRBD1	-	TGTGCCAGCACTCGACAGGGGGCGAGAGCGGACACAGATACGCAGTATTTT	CASTRQGARADTDTQYF
TRBV5-8	TRBJ2-2	TRBD2	-	TGTGCCAGCAGCCAGGGACTAGCGGGAGGCTCGGCCGGGGAGCTGTTTTTT	CASSQGLAGGSAGELFF
TRBV19	TRBJ2-6	-	-	TGTGCCAGTAGTTCCGACGGGGGCTCTGGGGCCAACGTCCTGACTTTC	CASSSDGGSGANVLTF
TRBV7-2	TRBJ2-2	-	few	TGTGCCAGCAGCCTCGGGGAGGCCGGGGAGCTGTTTTTT	CASSLGEAGELFF
TRBV20-1	TRBJ1-2	-	-	TGCAGTACAAAGGGCTATGGCTACACCTTC	CSTKGYGYTF
TRBV27	TRBJ2-7	TRBD2	-	TGTGCCAGCAGTCCCCTAGGGGAGGGGCGGGACTACGAGCAGTACTTC	CASSPLGEGRDYEQYF
TRBV7-2	TRBJ2-1	TRBD1	-	TGTGCCAGCAGCTTAGGGCTGGCGGGACAGGGTTTCAATGAGCAGTTCTTC	CASSLGLAGQGFNEQFF
TRBV10-3	TRBJ2-2	TRBD2	once	TGTGCCATCAGTATTAATAGCGGGGACACCGGGGAGCTGTTTTTT	CAISINSGDTGELFF
TRBV7-2	TRBJ1-1	-	-	TGTGCCAGCAGCTTAGCGGGCAGACAGAACACTGAAGCTTTCTTT	CASSLAGRQNTEAFF
TRBV28	TRBJ2-7	-	once	TGTGCCAGCAAACAGGGCTACGAGCAGTACTTC	CASKQGYEQYF
TRBV4-1	TRBJ1-2	-	-	TGCGCCAGCAGCCAAGATCTAACGGGGGCGCGTTTTGTTGGCTACACCTTC	CASSQDLTGARFVGYTF
TRBV4-3	TRBJ2-2	-	-	TGCGCCAGCAGCCAAGATAACAGAAACACCGGGGAGCTGTTTTTT	CASSQDNRNTGELFF
TRBV15	TRBJ1-3	TRBD1	-	TGTGCCACCAGCAGAGCCACGCTTCTAACAGGGGGTAGTGGAAACACCATATATTTT	CATSRATLLTGGSGNTIYF
TRBV19	TRBJ1-2	-	-	TGTGCCAGTAAACAGGGAGACTATGGCTACACCTTC	CASKQGDYGYTF
TRBV4-3	TRBJ2-7	-	few	TGCGCCAGCAGTCAGGGGCGGGTTAGCTCCTACGAGCAGTACTTC	CASSQGRVSSYEQYF
TRBV4-2	TRBJ1-1	TRBD1	few	TGTGCCAGCAGCCAACCCTCCCGGGACAGCACTGAAGCTTTCTTT	CASSQPSRDSTEAFF
TRBV7-8	TRBJ2-7	TRBD1	-	TGTGCCAGCAGCTTAGAAGCAGGGGGATCCTACGAGCAGTACTTC	CASSLEAGGSYEQYF
TRBV4-2	TRBJ1-1	TRBD1	-	TGTGCCAGCAGCCACCCGACAGGGGTGAACACTGAAGCTTTCTTT	CASSHPTGVNTEAFF
TRBV10-3	TRBJ2-7	TRBD1	-	TGTGCCATCACCCAACAGGGGACAGGGACCGAGCAGTACTTC	CAITQQGTGTEQYF
TRBV5-4	TRBJ2-3	-	-	TGTGCCAGCAGCTTGAAGGTAACGGGGTCGCAGTATTTT	CASSLKVTGSQYF
TRBV29-1	TRBJ2-5	TRBD1	-	TGCAGCGGCGCCAGGGGGGAGACCCAGTACTTC	CSGARGETQYF
TRBV5-1	TRBJ2-3	TRBD1	-	TGCGCCAGCAGCCCGGGGACAGGGGAAACAGATACGCAGTATTTT	CASSPGTGETDTQYF
TRBV6-1	TRBJ1-5	-	-	TGTGCCAGCAGTGAGGCTCTACATCAGCCCCAGCATTTT	CASSEALHQPQHF
TRBV19	TRBJ1-6	-	-	TGTGCCAGTAGTATCAGCTCCTATAATTCACCCCTCCACTTT	CASSISSYNSPLHF